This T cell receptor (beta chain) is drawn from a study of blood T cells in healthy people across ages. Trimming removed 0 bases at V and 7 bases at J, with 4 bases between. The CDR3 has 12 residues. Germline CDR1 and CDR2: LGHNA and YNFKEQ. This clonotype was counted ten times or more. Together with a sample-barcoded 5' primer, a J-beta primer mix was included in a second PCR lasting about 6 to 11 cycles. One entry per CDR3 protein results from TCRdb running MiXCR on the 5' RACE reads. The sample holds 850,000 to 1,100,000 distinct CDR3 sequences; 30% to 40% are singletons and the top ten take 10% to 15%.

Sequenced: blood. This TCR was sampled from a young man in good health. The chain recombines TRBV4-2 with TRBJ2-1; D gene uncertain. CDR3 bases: TGTGCCAGCAGCCAAGACGAGAATGAGCAGTTCTTC. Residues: CASSQDENEQFF.